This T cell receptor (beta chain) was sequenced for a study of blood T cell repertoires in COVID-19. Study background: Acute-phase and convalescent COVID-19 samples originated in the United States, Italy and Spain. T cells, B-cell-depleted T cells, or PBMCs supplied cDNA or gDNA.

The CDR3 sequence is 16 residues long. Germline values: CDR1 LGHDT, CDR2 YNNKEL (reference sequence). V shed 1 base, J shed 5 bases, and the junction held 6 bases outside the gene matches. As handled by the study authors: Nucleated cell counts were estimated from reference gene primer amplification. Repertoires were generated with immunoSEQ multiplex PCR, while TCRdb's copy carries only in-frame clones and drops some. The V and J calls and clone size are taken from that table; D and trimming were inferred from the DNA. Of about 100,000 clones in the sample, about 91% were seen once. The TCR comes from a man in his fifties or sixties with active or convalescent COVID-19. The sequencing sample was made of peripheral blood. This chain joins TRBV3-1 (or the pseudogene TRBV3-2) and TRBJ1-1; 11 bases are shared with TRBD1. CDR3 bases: TGTGCCAGCAGCCAAGGGACAGGGGGCTTTTGGACTGAAGCTTTCTTT. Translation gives CASSQGTGGFWTEAFF.